Each of the 14 T cell receptor beta chains below was sequenced from the same sample in a study of T cell responses to AZD1222 COVID-19 vaccine. TCRdb's copy holds only in-frame clones and misses some; the assay was immunoSEQ multiplex PCR. The data show around 86,000 clones, with around 89% seen just once and 8% to 9.5% held by the top ten. The sequences come from peripheral blood, collected on day 0 of AZD1222 vaccination. The receptors here all came from an adult in good health.

The chain employs TRBV5-1 and TRBJ2-7, with 9 bases identical to TRBD2. The CDR3 consists of 14 residues. Germline CDR1 is SGHRS and CDR2 is YFSETQ. V shed 2 bases and J 3 bases; nucleotides not matched to a gene: 3. As DNA, the CDR3 is TGCGCCAGCAGCTTCGGCGGGGGGGTCTACGAGCAGTACTTC. Amino acids: CASSFGGGVYEQYF.

The gene calls are TRBV6-2 or TRBV6-3 and TRBJ2-2; no definite D call. The CDR3 extends over 15 amino acids. Trimming took 5 bases from V and 0 from J, leaving 10 bases between them. Germline assignment: CDR1 MNHEY and CDR2 SVGEGT. The DNA for the CDR3 is TGTGCCAGCAGTAGGTGGCAGACGAACACCGGGGAGCTGTTTTTT. Its translation is CASSRWQTNTGELFF.

CDR3 protein: CASSSRGGRALHF. As DNA, the CDR3 is TGTGCCAGCAGCTCCCGGGGAGGAAGGGCCCTCCACTTT. V and J are TRBV7-3 and TRBJ1-6; D ambiguous. Germline CDR1 reads SGHTA; CDR2 reads FQGTGA. The CDR3 sequence is 13 residues long. The V and J ends lost 4 bases and 14 bases respectively, with 15 bases between them.

This clone was counted once. The chain uses TRBV7-2 and TRBJ2-7; 7 positions match TRBD2. The CDR3 contains 16 residues. The ends lost 2 bases at V and 2 bases at J; junction bases unmatched: 9. Germline loops: CDR1 SGHTA, CDR2 FQGNSA. As DNA, the CDR3 is TGTGCCAGCAGCTTATCGGGTCTGGGGGGGGCCTACGAGCAGTACTTC. Amino acid sequence: CASSLSGLGGAYEQYF.

This clone appeared a single time. The V gene is TRBV27, the J gene TRBJ1-6; TRBD1 matches 9 bases. The CDR3 is made up of 16 amino acids. From germline, CDR1 is MNHEY and CDR2 SMNVEV (reference sequence). J lost 4 bases, V lost 6 bases, and 7 bases had no gene match. The chain's CDR3 is CASRSTGQGYNSPLHF. The CDR3 nucleotides are TGTGCCAGCAGGTCCACGGGACAGGGTTATAATTCACCCCTCCACTTT.

The J gene is TRBJ2-1, the V gene TRBV19; 8 bases map to TRBD1. The germline V gene has CDR1 LNHDA and CDR2 SQIVND (reference sequence). J lost 6 bases, V lost 3 bases, and 10 bases had no gene match. The CDR3 contains 16 residues. In nucleotides, the CDR3 is TGTGCCAGTAGTATCGGCCGAGACAGGGGTCTCAATGAGCAGTTCTTC. Protein: CASSIGRDRGLNEQFF. Based on the CDR3 plus reference TRBV19 and TRBJ2-1, the full variable domain is DGGITQSPKYLFRKEGQNVTLSCEQNLNHDAMYWYRQDPGQGLRLIYYSQIVNDFQKGDIAEGYSVSREKKESFPLTVTSAQKNPTAFYLCASSIGRDRGLNEQFFGPGTRLTVL.

V gene TRBV7-9 combines with J gene TRBJ2-2; no clear D gene. The CDR3 covers 12 residues. Germline V CDR1 and CDR2: SEHNR, FQNEAQ (reference sequence). V lost 3 bases and J lost 5, with 4 bases in between. The CDR3 sequence: CASSFQTGELFF. The CDR3 DNA reads as TGTGCCAGCAGCTTCCAAACCGGGGAGCTGTTTTTT.

The chain couples TRBV18 to TRBJ2-5, with 7 bases lining up with TRBD1. CDR1 is KGHSH, CDR2 LQKENI, per germline. This CDR3 is built from 13 residues. V trimming: 5 bases; J trimming: 4 bases; junction bases outside the gene matches: 4. The CDR3 DNA is TGTGCCAGCTCAAGGGGGCACCCAGAGACCCAGTACTTC. It yields the protein CASSRGHPETQYF.

V gene TRBV11-1 combines with J gene TRBJ1-2; perhaps TRBD1 as D (6 bases). Trimming left V 5 bases short and J 5 bases short, with 15 bases between. The CDR3 consists of 14 residues. Germline V gene data show CDR1 as SGHAT and CDR2 as FQDESV (reference sequence). As DNA, the CDR3 is TGTGCCAGCAGCCGGGACATGGGGCCTTATGGCTACACCTTC. Translating it yields CASSRDMGPYGYTF.

This clone has just one count. The chain carries TRBV19 and TRBJ2-7; D unresolved. The CDR3 consists of 13 residues. Germline V gene sequence: CDR1 LNHDA, CDR2 SQIVND (reference sequence). V was shortened by 0 bases and J by 7 bases, with 10 bases between the two germline ends. The CDR3 region is CASSIDLAREQYF. CDR3 sequence (DNA): TGTGCCAGTAGTATAGATCTGGCTCGGGAGCAGTACTTC.

The chain is built from TRBV14 and TRBJ1-1; D not resolved. The V gene's germline CDR1 is SGHDN and CDR2 FVKESK. V was trimmed by 1 base and J by 5 bases, leaving 5 bases between them. This CDR3 region has 12 residues. CDR3 amino acids: CASSQVRTEAFF. Written as DNA, the CDR3 is TGTGCCAGCAGCCAAGTTCGAACTGAAGCTTTCTTT.

This sequence joins TRBV4-1 and TRBJ2-3; a weak D match, TRBD2 (7 bases). CDR3 length: 15 amino acids. Germline CDR1 MGHRA, CDR2 YSYEKL. V was clipped by 3 bases and J by 2 bases, with 12 bases between them. Written as DNA, the CDR3 is TGCGCCAGCAGCCATACGGGGGGCTCCACAGATACGCAGTATTTT. It translates to CASSHTGGSTDTQYF.

In its sample, this clone was seen once. V gene TRBV10-3 combines with J gene TRBJ2-5, with D maybe TRBD1 (6 bases). V was clipped by 0 bases and J by 4 bases, with 6 bases between them. The CDR3 runs to 13 residues. Looked up from germline, CDR1 is ENHRY and CDR2 is SYGVKD. In DNA form, the CDR3 reads TGTGCCATCAGTGAGTCGGGGGCAGAGACCCAGTACTTC. Its protein product is CAISESGAETQYF.

V and J are TRBV28 and TRBJ1-2; 9 bases map to TRBD1. The J segment lost 4 bases and the V segment lost 4 bases, leaving 4 bases of the junction unmatched. Germline assignment: CDR1 MDHEN and CDR2 SYDVKM. CDR3 length: 14 amino acids. This CDR3 reads CASSSGTGTYGYTF. DNA of the CDR3: TGTGCCAGCAGTTCCGGGACAGGGACCTATGGCTACACCTTC.